This T cell receptor (beta chain) was sequenced for a study of T-cell memory formation after mild COVID-19. Germline lookup yields CDR1 SGHRS and CDR2 YFSETQ. V was clipped by 7 bases and J by 2 bases, with 12 bases between them. This CDR3 has 14 residues. Study observations and caveats: Chiefly within CM and EM were the contracting CD4+ clones; CD8+ ones were within EMRA. Second-wave clones peaking on day 37 lacked confirmed SARS-CoV-2 specificity. The finding that pre-infection memory included some responding clones suggested that cross-reactive memory joined.

One entry per CDR3 protein results from TCRdb running MiXCR on the 5' RACE reads. Among about 310,000 distinct CDR3 sequences listed, more than 15% were seen once. This clonotype has only a few counts. Its matching antigen is unknown. The chain is built from TRBV5-1 and TRBJ2-2; D could derive from TRBD1 or TRBD2 (5 bases each). The sequenced sample was PBMCs or a T cell subset sorted from them (not recorded which). The receptor's source is a man younger than 35 who had mild COVID-19 (a few samples of this study predate the infection). Cell type and time point are not known. CDR3 coding DNA: TGCGCCAGCCAGGGTGGACTCAACACCGGGGAGCTGTTTTTT. Its translation is CASQGGLNTGELFF. Filled out from reference TRBV5-1 and TRBJ2-2, the complete variable domain reads KAGVTQTPRYLIKTRGQQVTLSCSPISGHRSVSWYQQTPGQGLQFLFEYFSETQRNKGNFPGRFSGRQFSNSRSEMNVSTLELGDSALYLCASQGGLNTGELFFGEGSRLTVL.